This TCR beta chain was recorded in a study of cytomegalovirus exposure and HLA in healthy donors (dated by TCRdb to about 2017). Study-level background: An earlier analysis of some 550 of the donors reported roughly 300 Gb of sequence data and 117 million unique TCR beta sequences from some 180 million T cells. An early release covering some 640 HLA-typed donors comprised about 300 gigabases of sequencing data and around 86 million unique TCR sequences. Of the approximately 400 genotyped donors, over 65% fell in the genetic ancestry cluster associated with self-reported Caucasian donors. The aim of the study was to test whether cataloging public T cell receptors could identify signatures of past pathogen exposure. Using immunosequencing, the study profiled T cell repertoires from 500 to 800 subjects and related those repertoires to cytomegalovirus serostatus. Besides the first cohort of 500 to 700 subjects, a separate validation cohort made up of roughly 120 different subjects was used. To predict cytomegalovirus infection status, the study combined high-throughput TCR immunosequencing, statistical association of individual TCRs with disease status, and machine learning. A later analysis re-examined previously published TCR beta repertoires from roughly 650 donors and added high-resolution HLA genotyping to investigate patterns of TCR occurrence. In the later analysis, no new phenotypic data were used to find candidate immune exposures; instead, reliance was placed on TCR beta sequences and their occurrence across donors. An earlier analysis of 587 of the donors used high-throughput TCR beta sequencing to judge whether each TCR beta V gene segment behaved as functional or pseudogenic. Donor age, sex, ethnicity and CMV serostatus were compiled alongside the repertoire data. A later genetic analysis used genome-wide SNP genotypes for about 65% of the roughly 670 donors, treating that subset as a discovery cohort. Every discovery cohort repertoire had been produced on one sequencing platform. HLA typing covered class I and class II loci at four-digit resolution. Typing coverage differed by locus: A, B, C, DRB1 and DQB1 were typed in about 620-640 donors, DQA1 in approximately 520, DPA1 in some 610, and DPB1 in 450 to 490. Roughly 5 DR-DQ haplotypes were treated as single units for association and clustering because of strong linkage in the cohort. On average, over 200,000 unique TCR beta nucleotide sequences were sequenced per donor among fewer than 500 genotyped donors of the cohort, with about 19% of those sequences being non-productive.

Concerning this clone itself: What this receptor recognizes is not known. No per-base quality is available; no much larger clone lies one base away.

Preparation of the library involved the immunoSEQ multiplex PCR assay. For the multiplex PCR, a mixture combining 60 forward primers for TCR Vbeta segments and 13 reverse primers for TCR Jbeta segments was used. Amplification of the CDR3 region of rearranged TCR beta genes was performed with a multiplex PCR assay on genomic DNA. Amplified TCR beta libraries were sequenced as 87-base-pair reads on the Illumina HiSeq System. In the authors' own workflow: In a later analysis, some 80 million unique TCR beta chains were counted across the 690 or so repertoires, and roughly 11 million of these chains were shared by at least two donors. Raw reads were error-corrected and collapsed into unique sequences with a nearest-neighbor algorithm that merged closely related sequences to remove PCR and sequencing errors. V, D and J gene segments were assigned by aligning CDR3 sequences to IMGT reference sequences. For a sequence to be retained, a match of at least six nucleotides to both a V gene segment and a J gene segment was required. A rearrangement counted as productive if the CDR3 had no stop codons and remained in frame with V and J, and every other rearrangement counted as non-productive. Following IMGT convention, CDR3 was defined as the stretch from the second conserved V-encoded cysteine to the conserved J-encoded phenylalanine. The earlier analysis of 587 of the donors excluded sequences that lacked an unambiguous match to a single V gene segment. In an earlier analysis of around 600 of the donors, V segments were called functional above 56.7% productive rearrangements and were called segregating when the between-donor standard deviation exceeded 5%. A statistical classification framework was built for diagnosing cytomegalovirus status from the catalog of TCR beta chain sequences. V and J gene assignment, in a later analysis, came from comparing TCR nucleotide sequences with IMGT/GENE-DB human TR gene sequences. Using the TCRdist pipeline, a later analysis assigned CDR3 sequences along with most-parsimonious VDJ recombination scenarios. In a later analysis, each TCR beta chain was defined by its CDR3 amino acid sequence together with its V-gene family, and reads without a unique V-gene family were excluded. As a way to deal with suspected cross-contamination and a sequencing artifact, a later analysis dropped hundreds of nucleotide sequences that were highly shared and had low generation probability. A later analysis calculated a clonal expansion index for each public chain from normalized within-repertoire ranks of inferred template counts. Generation probabilities in a later analysis came from a VDJ recombination model fitted to out-of-frame rearrangements, and those results were checked against IGoR. A later analysis scored TCR-TCR, TCR-HLA and TCR-CMV co-occurrence with hypergeometric tests, applying a repertoire-size bias correction to TCR pairs. False discovery rates were estimated in a later analysis by permuting HLA or CMV assignments 20 times. A later analysis grouped co-occurring TCRs with DBSCAN, adding TCRdist sequence similarity when clustering within HLA-allele-positive subsets. Repertoires with fewer than 30,000 or more than 120,000 public chains, plus five repertoires with anomalous nucleotide sharing, were excluded from co-occurrence clustering. Entries here come from immuneACCESS through TCRdb and include only in-frame sequences with V and J called. Some clones fail to appear in such tables; in the studies checked, an unresolved V gene covers under half of the shortfall, and the cause of the remainder is unknown. Clone size and V and J calls were adopted from that table, with D and trimming inferred from the DNA. This sample comprises 60,000 to 75,000 clones, approximately 79% of them detected only once. Less than 3.5% of the sample is held by the ten biggest clonotypes.

The cohort consisted of approximately 670 healthy bone marrow donors. At the time of sampling, all cohort members were nominally healthy, though unrecorded immune exposures were likely present. The donor tested CMV seronegative, placing the donor among the approximately 360 seronegative members of the cohort. Every donor gave a peripheral blood sample, and the peripheral blood mononuclear cells from that sample were used for TCR beta sequencing. The Qiagen DNeasy Blood Extraction Kit was used to extract genomic DNA from the blood cell samples. Broader findings and caveats from the paper: A further reported finding was that TCR beta sequences accurately predicted the HLA-A and HLA-B alleles for most subjects in the first cohort. Several of the top co-occurrence clusters appeared to be linked to parvovirus B19, influenza, CMV and Epstein-Barr virus, according to a later analysis. Correlated functional status among segregating V segments might reflect linkage disequilibrium, but an unknown experimental factor could not be ruled out. Because HLA typing was unavailable for some donors at each locus, only the typed subset was used in association tests. While some public TCRs were present in many individuals, most TCR sequences turned up only very rarely across donors. Assigning TCR associations to individual alleles was difficult when HLA alleles, especially DR and DQ, strongly co-occurred. In the study, 150 to 200 TCR beta chains were listed as associated with cytomegalovirus. According to a later analysis, TCR association rates differed among HLA loci, with DRB1 alleles showing the most associated TCRs and HLA-C alleles showing the fewest. The only immune exposure information available for the cohort was CMV serostatus. According to the authors, the approach could potentially be generalized to other disease states and immunological phenotypes. In a later genetic analysis, a missense DCLRE1C variant was associated with V-gene and J-gene trimming of TCR beta chains, and the association was replicated in an independent cohort. Because the 87-base-pair reads could not distinguish some IMGT-functional V segments, including TRBV6-2 and TRBV6-3, those segments were excluded. The cohort was sequenced for TCR beta chains only, and without alpha or paired-chain data the features that could be detected were limited. The sequencing pipeline was judged likely to have produced a cluster of highly shared sequence variants as a technical artifact. In a later analysis, most CMV-associated TCR beta chains were found to appear HLA-restricted, with HLA associations seemingly driven largely by CMV exposure. In an earlier analysis of more than 450 of the donors, most TCR beta V segments were observed in productive rearrangements about 90% or about 30% of the time, broadly matching IMGT annotations. Presence/absence analyses assumed roughly uniform sequencing depth across donors, an assumption that may not hold. Three of the identified cytomegalovirus-associated TCR beta chains were confirmed in vitro to be specific for cytomegalovirus antigens. Compared with equally common non-associated chains, HLA-associated TCR beta chains in a later analysis were more clonally expanded and had lower generation probabilities. At a false discovery rate of 0.05, a later analysis linked 16,951 TCR beta sequences to specific HLA alleles. The classifier was reported to diagnose cytomegalovirus status with high specificity and sensitivity in both the original cohort and the validation cohort. Because counts were too low, 15 or so rarely observed V segments, including chromosome 9 orphons, were excluded from the earlier analysis of roughly 580 of the donors. According to a later genetic analysis, donors in an Asian-associated ancestry cluster had fewer N-insertions in productive TCRs than the roughly 700-donor mean.

CDR1 and CDR2 were assigned from the germline V gene (reference sequence) as SGHKS and YYEKEE. Including cysteine and phenylalanine, the CDR3 has 15 amino acids. Of all the DNA, just the CDR3 is kept, 45 bases in frame from base 1. V gives up 0 bases and J gives up 4 bases, and the segment between their germline ends measures 13 bases. Sequencing input: PBMCs. This sequence uses TRBV5-5 and TRBJ1-2; the D region possibly corresponds to TRBD1 (6 bases align). The receptor's source is a woman younger than 45 in good health and CMV-seronegative. The DNA is TGTGCCAGCAGCTTGGCTCTCGACAGGAGCTATGGCTACACCTTC. This gives the protein CASSLALDRSYGYTF. With the rest looked up from the reference TRBV5-5 and TRBJ1-2 genes rather than sequenced, the full variable domain is DAGVTQSPTHLIKTRGQQVTLRCSPISGHKSVSWYQQVLGQGPQFIFQYYEKEERGRGNFPDRFSARQFPNYSSELNVNALLLGDSALYLCASSLALDRSYGYTFGSGTRLTVV.